These 12 T cell receptor beta chains came from one sample sequenced in a study of cytomegalovirus exposure and HLA in healthy donors. Both 60 Vbeta primers and 13 Jbeta primers went into the PCR. Produced via immunoSEQ multiplex PCR; TCRdb's table is partial and in-frame only. In the table there are about 190,000 clones, more than 65% of which are singletons. What was sequenced was PBMCs. The receptors were sampled from a woman in her thirties in good health and CMV-seronegative.

V is TRBV20-1 and J is TRBJ1-2, with D uncertain. Germline CDR1 reads DFQATT; CDR2 reads SNEGSKA (reference sequence). V shed 5 bases and J shed 4 bases, with 5 bases lying between them. CDR3 size: 10 residues. The CDR3 region has the DNA TGCAGTGCTGGGCCCTATGGCTACACCTTC. Its translation: CSAGPYGYTF.

A few counts support this clone. The same CDR3 is also encoded by other DNA sequences in this sample. The chain links TRBV15 to TRBJ1-2; D may be TRBD1 (6 bases). The ends were cut back, 0 bases at V and 5 bases at J, with 10 bases in the middle. CDR1 and CDR2 from the germline V gene are LNHNV and YYDKDF (reference sequence). This CDR3 spans 14 amino acids. CDR3 DNA sequence: TGTGCCACCAGCAGAGACAGGGGAGGGTATGGCTACACCTTC. Translation gives CATSRDRGGYGYTF.

V and J are TRBV28 and TRBJ2-7, with 7 positions matching TRBD1. This CDR3 is 13 amino acids long. The V and J ends lost 2 bases and 4 bases, in that order; junction bases with no gene match: 2. The germline V gene has CDR1 MDHEN and CDR2 SYDVKM. CDR3: CASSLGRGYEQYF. The CDR3 nucleotides are TGTGCCAGCAGTTTAGGCAGGGGGTACGAGCAGTACTTC. The variable domain in full, completed from reference TRBV28 and TRBJ2-7, reads DVKVTQSSRYLVKRTGEKVFLECVQDMDHENMFWYRQDPGLGLRLIYFSYDVKMKEKGDIPEGYSVSREKKERFSLILESASTNQTSMYLCASSLGRGYEQYFGPGTRLTVT.

There are a few counts of this clone. J is TRBJ2-3 and V is TRBV11-2, with a possible D match to TRBD2 (7 bases). V shed 0 bases and J shed 2 bases, with 9 bases lying between them. Germline CDR1 reads SGHAT; CDR2 reads FQNNGV. This CDR3 has 15 amino acids. In nucleotides, the CDR3 is TGTGCCAGCAGCTTAGAGCGGGGGCCCACAGATACGCAGTATTTT. This codes for CASSLERGPTDTQYF.

The J gene is TRBJ2-1, the V gene TRBV7-9; 7 bases fit TRBD2. Germline V gene sequence: CDR1 SEHNR, CDR2 FQNEAQ (reference sequence). The CDR3 contains 14 residues. J was trimmed by 4 bases and V by 3 bases; bases with no gene match: 3. The CDR3 DNA reads TGTGCCAGCAGCTTGCTAGCGGCATACAATGAGCAGTTCTTC. Its protein is CASSLLAAYNEQFF. The full variable domain, rest sourced from reference TRBV7-9 and TRBJ2-1, is DTGVSQNPRHKITKRGQNVTFRCDPISEHNRLYWYRQTLGQGPEFLTYFQNEAQLEKSRLLSDRFSAERPKGSFSTLEIQRTEQGDSAMYLCASSLLAAYNEQFFGPGTRLTVL.

This rearrangement joins TRBV5-8 to TRBJ2-5; 8 nucleotides line up with TRBD2. Germline V gene sequence: CDR1 SGHTS, CDR2 YDEGEE. V was clipped by 2 bases and J by 0 bases; unmatched bases: 3. CDR3 length equals 15 residues. The CDR3 region is CASSFQRGYQETQYF. CDR3 DNA sequence: TGTGCCAGCAGCTTCCAGCGGGGGTACCAAGAGACCCAGTACTTC.

The gene calls are TRBV4-2 and TRBJ2-7, with D possibly matching TRBD2 (5 bases). Germline CDR1 LGHNA, CDR2 YNFKEQ. The CDR3 consists of 14 residues. V was trimmed by 0 bases and J by 3 bases, leaving 9 bases between them. The CDR3 reads CASSQDLADYEQYF. The CDR3 region has the DNA TGTGCCAGCAGCCAAGATCTAGCTGACTACGAGCAGTACTTC.

The chain is built from TRBV27 and TRBJ1-1; no clear D gene. Germline V CDR1 and CDR2: MNHEY, SMNVEV (reference sequence). This CDR3 is built from 15 residues. Trimming left V 0 bases short and J 5 bases short, with 13 bases between. CDR3 loop: CASSLSIPGGTEAFF. CDR3 bases: TGTGCCAGCAGTTTATCCATCCCGGGTGGGACTGAAGCTTTCTTT.

The gene calls are TRBV5-3 and TRBJ2-7, with TRBD1 matching over 7 bases. TRBV5-3 is an ORF for which the function is uncertain. The length of the CDR3 is 14 residues. The V segment lost 7 bases and the J segment 4 bases; nucleotides outside the gene matches: 11. The CDR3 spells CARDGTGDKYEQYF. CDR3 nucleotide sequence: TGTGCCAGAGACGGAACAGGGGATAAATACGAGCAGTACTTC.

CDR3: CASSVGTGANYGYTF. For the CDR3, the DNA is TGTGCCAGCAGTGTAGGGACAGGAGCAAACTATGGCTACACCTTC. J is TRBJ1-2 and V is TRBV27; 8 nucleotides line up with TRBD1. The CDR3 runs to 15 residues. V shed 5 bases and J 2 bases; nucleotides not matched to a gene: 7. The germline gives CDR1 MNHEY, CDR2 SMNVEV (reference sequence).

The rearrangement uses TRBV7-3 and TRBJ1-1; maybe TRBD1 (5 bases). The CDR3 is made up of 14 amino acids. Germline assignment: CDR1 SGHTA and CDR2 FQGTGA. V was trimmed by 5 bases and J by 1 base, leaving 11 bases between them. CDR3 loop: CASSRTGGNTEAFF. The CDR3 DNA follows: TGTGCCAGCAGCAGAACGGGGGGGAACACTGAAGCTTTCTTT.

This chain links TRBV6-5 with TRBJ2-3; 9 bases line up with TRBD2. This CDR3 comprises 14 residues. CDR1 and CDR2 from the germline V gene are MNHEY and SVGAGI. V gave up 5 bases and J gave up 5 bases; unmatched junction bases: 5. The CDR3 is CASSTGLAGDTQYF. The CDR3 DNA sequence: TGTGCCAGCAGTACGGGACTAGCCGGAGATACGCAGTATTTT.